This is a list of T cell receptor beta chains from one sample in a study of cytomegalovirus exposure and HLA in healthy donors. This table comes from immunoSEQ multiplex PCR, and its TCRdb copy is limited to in-frame clones, with some not included. The sample has about 150,000 clones; 76% are singletons. Input material: PBMCs. These TCRs come from a man between 40 and 49 years old in good health and CMV-seronegative. CDR3s include the opening cysteine and the closing phenylalanine or tryptophan. A D gene is named only where the DNA matches it firmly. The size of a clone is reported for some rows only, either as once, few or many, or as a class for expanded clones.

clone size	V gene	J gene	D gene	CDR3 protein	CDR3 DNA
-	TRBV2	TRBJ1-5	-	CASSDRVGGQPQHF	TGTGCCAGCAGTGACAGGGTGGGCGGTCAGCCCCAGCATTTT
-	TRBV6-5	TRBJ2-7	TRBD1	CASSYRGQGRSYEQYF	TGTGCCAGCAGTTACCGCGGACAGGGCAGGTCCTACGAGCAGTACTTC
few	TRBV14	TRBJ2-3	-	CASSLNTGTDTQYF	TGTGCCAGCAGCCTCAATACAGGCACAGATACGCAGTATTTT
-	TRBV28	TRBJ1-3	-	CASSQQASGNTIYF	TGTGCCAGCAGCCAACAGGCCTCCGGAAACACCATATATTTT
-	TRBV25-1	TRBJ1-6	-	CASSNTGTSPLHF	TGTGCCAGCAGCAACACAGGGACTTCACCCCTCCACTTT
-	TRBV4-1	TRBJ1-4	-	CASSLGATNEKLFF	TGCGCCAGCAGCCTCGGAGCAACTAATGAAAAACTGTTTTTT
-	TRBV5-1	TRBJ2-1	-	CASAPGVGTEQFF	TGCGCCAGCGCCCCAGGGGTAGGGACCGAGCAGTTCTTC
-	TRBV9	TRBJ1-2	-	CASSVDSNYGYTF	TGTGCCAGCAGCGTCGACAGTAACTATGGCTACACCTTC
-	TRBV9	TRBJ1-2	-	CASSAQVYGYTF	TGTGCCAGCAGCGCACAGGTTTATGGCTACACCTTC
many	TRBV7-2	TRBJ1-1	-	CASSRSMNTEAFF	TGTGCCAGCAGCCGGAGCATGAACACTGAAGCTTTCTTT
-	TRBV6-6	TRBJ1-2	TRBD1	CASSYHTGGDGYTF	TGTGCCAGCAGTTACCATACAGGGGGGGATGGCTACACCTTC
-	TRBV11-2	TRBJ2-3	-	CASSLAPPADTQYF	TGTGCCAGCAGCTTAGCCCCCCCGGCAGATACGCAGTATTTT
few	TRBV13	TRBJ2-7	-	CASSFSGLSSYEQYF	TGTGCCAGCAGTTTCTCGGGACTTAGCTCCTACGAGCAGTACTTC
-	TRBV7-3	TRBJ2-1	TRBD1	CASSSHGRDRGRNEQFF	TGTGCCAGCAGCTCCCACGGACGGGACAGGGGGCGGAATGAGCAGTTCTTC
-	TRBV7-9	TRBJ2-7	TRBD2	CASSLASGKTLYEQYF	TGTGCCAGCAGCTTGGCTAGCGGGAAGACCCTCTACGAGCAATACTTC
-	TRBV18	TRBJ1-1	TRBD1	CASSPRTGLMNTEAFF	TGTGCCAGCTCACCTAGGACAGGGCTCATGAACACTGAAGCTTTCTTT
-	TRBV9	TRBJ2-3	TRBD2	CASSSSGGDTQYF	TGTGCCAGCAGCTCCTCGGGGGGGGATACGCAGTATTTT
-	TRBV9	TRBJ2-7	TRBD2	CASSPRSGTSGSYEQYF	TGTGCCAGCAGCCCCCGCTCGGGGACTAGCGGGAGCTACGAGCAGTACTTC
-	TRBV19	TRBJ1-5	-	CASSIGGQPQHF	TGTGCCAGTAGTATAGGGGGCCAGCCCCAGCATTTT
-	TRBV30	TRBJ2-5	TRBD2	CAWSEEGGRIETQYF	TGTGCCTGGAGTGAGGAGGGAGGGCGTATTGAGACCCAGTACTTC
-	TRBV6-6	TRBJ1-2	-	CASSKQARGYGYTF	TGTGCCAGCAGCAAACAGGCCCGGGGGTATGGCTACACCTTC
-	TRBV28	TRBJ2-5	-	CASSSSGVGETQYF	TGTGCCAGCAGTTCCTCAGGGGTTGGGGAGACCCAGTACTTC
-	TRBV19	TRBJ1-5	-	CASSPREGSGSNQPQHF	TGTGCCAGTAGTCCGCGTGAGGGTAGCGGCAGCAATCAGCCCCAGCATTTT